Each of the 3 T cell receptor beta chains below was sequenced from the same sample in a study of Ad26.COV2.S vaccination and SARS-CoV-2 variants. Produced via immunoSEQ multiplex PCR; TCRdb's table is partial and in-frame only. The sample shows fewer than 800,000 clones, approximately 88% of them seen only once. Treatment described: some 20 received Ad26.COV2.S at low or high dose, single or two shots; roughly 5 received placebo; per-sample allocation not given. Repertoires come from day 63 after the first vaccine or placebo injection. This specimen consisted of peripheral blood, obtained in a trial of Ad26.COV2.S vaccine versus placebo. The receptors here all came from a person between 18 and 65 years old who received the Ad26.COV2.S COVID-19 vaccine or a placebo.

DNA of the CDR3: TGTGCCAGCAGCTTTTCCGGGGGTGAAGTCGCTGGAAACACCATATATTTT. This sequence encodes CASSFSGGEVAGNTIYF. The chain uses TRBV7-2 and TRBJ1-3, with a weak D call TRBD1 (5 bases). The V end was cut by 3 bases, the J end by 2 bases, with 17 bases between. The length of the CDR3 is 17 residues. Looked up from germline, CDR1 is SGHTA and CDR2 is FQGNSA.

The chain joins TRBV5-1 to TRBJ1-5, with 8 bases matching TRBD1. Germline V CDR1 and CDR2: SGHRS, YFSETQ. The CDR3 is made up of 15 amino acids. The junction had 4 bases not matched to a gene; V was cut back by 4 bases and J by 1 base. CDR3 nucleotide sequence: TGCGCCAGCAGCCCGCAGGGGGCCAGCAATCAGCCCCAGCATTTT. Translated: CASSPQGASNQPQHF.

This chain uses TRBV18 with TRBJ2-3; 9 positions match TRBD2. The junction had 10 bases not matched to a gene; V was cut back by 3 bases and J by 9 bases. This CDR3 is 15 amino acids long. Per the germline V gene, CDR1 is KGHSH and CDR2 is LQKENI. This CDR3 is CASSPALAGLRTQYF. The CDR3 DNA reads TGTGCCAGCTCACCGGCCCTAGCGGGGTTACGAACGCAGTATTTT.